A single sample is the source of the 26 T cell receptor beta chains below, sequenced in a study of T cell responses to AZD1222 COVID-19 vaccine. Using immunoSEQ multiplex PCR, the repertoire was profiled, and TCRdb retains in-frame clones only, with some absent. This repertoire shows 150,000 to 160,000 clones, about 90% found once; its top ten account for just over 9%. This specimen consisted of peripheral blood, obtained 28 days after the second AZD1222 dose. The receptors were gathered from an adult who received the AZD1222 COVID-19 vaccine.

The chain is built from TRBV27 and TRBJ2-3; D is possibly TRBD2 (5 bases). Trimming shortened V by 5 bases and J by 2 bases, and 11 bases separated the two germline ends. From germline, CDR1 is MNHEY and CDR2 SMNVEV (reference sequence). The CDR3 has 14 residues. The chain's CDR3 is CASSPPGNTDTQYF. The CDR3 DNA is TGTGCCAGCAGTCCCCCGGGGAACACAGATACGCAGTATTTT.

The V gene is TRBV6-2 or TRBV6-3, the J gene TRBJ2-7; possibly TRBD1 for D (6 bases). CDR3 length: 13 residues. Trimming removed 5 bases from V and 7 bases from J, with 15 bases in between. Germline-derived CDR1 and CDR2 are MNHEY and SVGEGT. Written as DNA, the CDR3 is TGTGCCAGCAGTACTACACAGGGTGGGGAGCAGTACTTC. Translating it yields CASSTTQGGEQYF.

The chain uses TRBV6-1 and TRBJ1-5; tentative D call: TRBD1 (6 bases). Trimming took 2 bases from V and 7 from J, leaving 21 bases between them. The CDR3 has 17 amino acids. Germline V lookup: CDR1 MNHNS, CDR2 SASEGT. The CDR3: CASSEFDVGARSQPQHF. CDR3 DNA: TGTGCCAGCAGTGAATTTGATGTGGGGGCGCGTAGCCAGCCCCAGCATTTT.

The CDR3 DNA follows: TGTGCCAGCAGCTCGACGGGACGGGGAAACACTGAAGCTTTCTTT. This encodes CASSSTGRGNTEAFF. This chain uses TRBV7-9 with TRBJ1-1, with D possibly matching TRBD1 (5 bases). Trimming stripped 4 bases from V and 2 bases from J, with 14 bases between. Germline V gene sequence: CDR1 SEHNR, CDR2 FQNEAQ (reference sequence). The CDR3 covers 15 residues.

This clone was recorded once. The chain employs TRBV19 and TRBJ1-4; weak D call: TRBD1 (6 bases). CDR3 length: 16 residues. CDR1 is LNHDA, CDR2 SQIVND, per germline (reference sequence). V gave up 10 bases and J gave up 0 bases, with 18 bases separating them. In DNA, the CDR3 is TGTGCCACCCGAGACGGACAGTTGTCAACTAATGAAAAACTGTTTTTT. As protein: CATRDGQLSTNEKLFF.

This clone was found once. Distinct nucleotide sequences in the sample also encode this CDR3. This rearrangement joins TRBV11-3 to TRBJ1-1, with unresolved D. Germline values: CDR1 SGHNT, CDR2 YENEEA. Deletions cut 1 base from V and 1 base from J, with 4 bases between. This CDR3 spans 13 amino acids. In DNA, the CDR3 is TGTGCCAGCAGCTTAGGAGGGAACACTGAAGCTTTCTTT. Translated: CASSLGGNTEAFF.

This clone was found once. The gene calls are TRBV6-2 or TRBV6-3 and TRBJ1-2; 7 bases fit TRBD1. The CDR3 sequence is 13 residues long. The trim removed 5 bases at V and 5 bases at J, leaving 5 bases unmatched. The germline CDR1 and CDR2 sequences are MNHEY and SVGEGT. The CDR3 DNA sequence: TGTGCCAGCAGTCGGACAGGCGATTATGGCTACACCTTC. Translated, it gives CASSRTGDYGYTF.

This clone was counted a few times. This chain uses TRBV12-3 or TRBV12-4 with TRBJ1-2, with D hard to call. The CDR3 has 13 residues. V was shortened by 5 bases and J by 4 bases, with 11 bases between the two germline ends. The CDR3 nucleotides are TGTGCCAGCAGTCCCTCGGGGATCTATGGCTACACCTTC. It specifies CASSPSGIYGYTF.

The chain is built from TRBV5-1 and TRBJ2-4; unclear D gene. Germline CDR1 SGHRS, CDR2 YFSETQ. The germline V and J ends were trimmed by 3 bases and 1 base, with 14 bases remaining between them. The CDR3 contains 16 residues. DNA for the CDR3: TGCGCCAGCAGCTATACCCCCGCGGAGGCCAAAAACATTCAGTACTTC. It codes for CASSYTPAEAKNIQYF.

The gene calls are TRBV9 and TRBJ1-2, with D maybe TRBD1 (6 bases). The germline V gene encodes CDR1 SGDLS and CDR2 YYNGEE. V was pared by 3 bases and J by 10 bases, with 16 bases between. CDR3 length: 13 amino acids. CDR3 sequence: CASSATGPSDYTF. The CDR3 DNA sequence: TGTGCCAGCAGCGCAACAGGGCCGAGTGACTACACCTTC.

The chain carries TRBV28 and TRBJ1-4, with D perhaps TRBD1 (5 bases). CDR1 is MDHEN and CDR2 is SYDVKM in the germline V gene. The CDR3 has 17 residues. Between the trimmed V and J ends, which lost 3 bases and 6 bases, there was a span of 20 bases. The CDR3 is CASSFPRGSSYDEKLFF. The CDR3 DNA reads as TGTGCCAGCAGTTTCCCGAGGGGTTCTAGTTACGATGAAAAACTGTTTTTT.

In regard to this clone: At one end the junction does not follow the germline gene, possibly because of a read error. This chain connects TRBV7-7 to TRBJ2-3; 7 nucleotides line up with TRBD1. CDR1 SSHAT and CDR2 FNYEAQ come from the germline V gene (reference sequence). This CDR3 comprises 15 residues. The CDR3 bases are TGTGCTAGCAGCTTATCCGGACAGGGCACAGATACGCAGTATTTT. This gives the protein CASSLSGQGTDTQYF.

The chain is built from TRBV11-3 and TRBJ1-1, with D unresolved. The CDR3 runs to 13 residues. Per germline, CDR1 SGHNT and CDR2 YENEEA. V was shortened by 6 bases and J by 1 base, with 9 bases between the two germline ends. The CDR3 DNA reads TGTGCCAGCAGTTTCGGGTCGAACACTGAAGCTTTCTTT. Translated, it gives CASSFGSNTEAFF.

In this sample, this clone turned up many times. The chain combines TRBV19 with TRBJ1-5; unclear D gene. The V end lost 7 bases, the J end lost 2 bases, and 12 bases lay between the germline ends. The germline gives CDR1 LNHDA, CDR2 SQIVND (reference sequence). The CDR3 has 14 amino acids. The CDR3 nucleotides are TGTGCCAGTAATAAGGTATCTCGCAATCAGCCCCAGCATTTT. Protein: CASNKVSRNQPQHF. The full variable domain, completed using reference TRBV19 and TRBJ1-5, is DGGITQSPKYLFRKEGQNVTLSCEQNLNHDAMYWYRQDPGQGLRLIYYSQIVNDFQKGDIAEGYSVSREKKESFPLTVTSAQKNPTAFYLCASNKVSRNQPQHFGDGTRLSIL.

This clone turned up a few times. V and J are TRBV7-9 and TRBJ2-6; D gene unclear. CDR3 length: 16 residues. Germline V gene data show CDR1 as SEHNR and CDR2 as FQNEAQ (reference sequence). The ends were cut back, 5 bases at V and 0 bases at J, with 11 bases in the middle. CDR3 protein: CASSRVGGSGANVLTF. CDR3 nucleotide sequence: TGTGCCAGCAGCCGCGTCGGCGGCTCTGGGGCCAACGTCCTGACTTTC.

V gene TRBV7-2 combines with J gene TRBJ2-4; D remains ambiguous. Germline lookup yields CDR1 SGHTA and CDR2 FQGNSA. Between the trimmed V and J ends, which lost 1 base and 1 base, there was a span of 11 bases. This CDR3 is built from 16 residues. The CDR3 nucleotides read TGTGCCAGCAGCTTAGAAAGCTTAGGGGCCAAAAACATTCAGTACTTC. Protein sequence: CASSLESLGAKNIQYF. Complete variable domain (other parts from reference TRBV7-2 and TRBJ2-4): GAGVSQSPSNKVTEKGKDVELRCDPISGHTALYWYRQSLGQGLEFLIYFQGNSAPDKSGLPSDRFSAERTGGSVSTLTIQRTQQEDSAVYLCASSLESLGAKNIQYFGAGTRLSVL.

V is TRBV4-1 and J is TRBJ2-7, with 8 bases that match TRBD1. Germline V gene sequence: CDR1 MGHRA, CDR2 YSYEKL. The CDR3 runs 14 residues. J lost 8 bases, V lost 0 bases, and 6 bases had no gene match. DNA of the CDR3: TGCGCCAGCAGCCAAGAGGGACAGGCGGTCCAGCAGTACTTC. Its translation: CASSQEGQAVQQYF.

This sequence joins TRBV5-1 and TRBJ2-1, with D tentatively TRBD2 (5 bases). The CDR3 consists of 14 residues. Germline CDR1 SGHRS, CDR2 YFSETQ. The V end was cut by 10 bases, the J end by 4 bases, with 18 bases between. DNA for the CDR3: TGCGCCTCGGCGGCGGGTGGCGATTACAATGAGCAGTTCTTC. Translated, it gives CASAAGGDYNEQFF.

This sequence joins TRBV7-2 and TRBJ1-3; D unresolved. The CDR3 runs to 14 residues. The germline CDR1 and CDR2 sequences are SGHTA and FQGNSA. Trimming left V 5 bases short and J 0 bases short, with 8 bases between. CDR3 DNA sequence: TGTGCCAGCAGCGGAGGGTTCTCTGGAAACACCATATATTTT. Protein sequence: CASSGGFSGNTIYF. Complete variable domain (other parts from reference TRBV7-2 and TRBJ1-3): GAGVSQSPSNKVTEKGKDVELRCDPISGHTALYWYRQSLGQGLEFLIYFQGNSAPDKSGLPSDRFSAERTGGSVSTLTIQRTQQEDSAVYLCASSGGFSGNTIYFGEGSWLTVV.

The genes are TRBV9 and TRBJ2-7; perhaps TRBD2 as D (6 bases). Trimming removed 0 bases from V and 1 base from J, with 11 bases in between. This CDR3 region has 15 residues. Per the germline V gene, CDR1 is SGDLS and CDR2 is YYNGEE. DNA of the CDR3: TGTGCCAGCAGCGTAGCCCCGGGAGAGTCCTACGAGCAGTACTTC. Translated: CASSVAPGESYEQYF.

The gene calls are TRBV19 and TRBJ1-4, with 7 bases matching TRBD1. J lost 8 bases, V lost 6 bases, and 9 bases had no gene match. There are 14 residues in the CDR3. In germline, CDR1 is LNHDA, CDR2 SQIVND (reference sequence). CDR3 DNA: TGTGCCAGTAGGATACAGACAGGGAAGGAAAAACTGTTTTTT. This gives the protein CASRIQTGKEKLFF.

The chain combines TRBV2 with TRBJ1-5; D remains unclear. V gave up 1 base and J gave up 9 bases, with 10 bases separating them. This CDR3 is built from 13 residues. Germline V CDR1 and CDR2: SNHLY, FYNNEI. CDR3 sequence reads: CASSEVLLGPQHF. The CDR3 nucleotides read TGTGCCAGCAGTGAAGTGCTCCTCGGGCCCCAGCATTTT.

The chain uses TRBV28 and TRBJ1-5; possible D gene TRBD1, 5 bases. Per the germline V gene, CDR1 is MDHEN and CDR2 is SYDVKM. The V and J ends lost 9 bases and 6 bases respectively, with 15 bases between them. The CDR3 runs 13 residues. Here the CDR3 DNA reads TGTGCCAGTTCCCAGGGTTCCCGTCAGCCCCAGCATTTT. Its translation is CASSQGSRQPQHF.

This chain joins TRBV6-2 or TRBV6-3 and TRBJ2-7; no firm D call. The CDR3 spans 12 residues. Trimming stripped 2 bases from V and 3 bases from J, with 5 bases between. The germline gives CDR1 MNHEY, CDR2 SVGEGT. The CDR3 DNA sequence: TGTGCCAGCAGTTACCGAATCTACGAGCAGTACTTC. It codes for CASSYRIYEQYF.

The rearrangement joins TRBV30 to TRBJ1-1, with a weak D call TRBD1 (5 bases). There are 16 residues in the CDR3. V lost 3 bases to trimming and J lost 2 bases, with 19 bases between them. Germline V gene lookup returns CDR1 GTSNPN and CDR2 SVGIG (reference sequence). CDR3 region: CAWRGSYGATNTEAFF. DNA of the CDR3: TGTGCCTGGAGAGGTTCTTATGGGGCCACCAACACTGAAGCTTTCTTT.

The chain links TRBV29-1 to TRBJ2-1; 7 bases map to TRBD1. The CDR3 extends over 11 amino acids. Trimming took 7 bases from V and 6 from J; bases not matched to a gene: 3. The germline V gene has CDR1 SQVTM and CDR2 ANQGSEA. In DNA form, the CDR3 reads TGCAGCGGGGACAGAGGCAATGAGCAGTTCTTC. It specifies CSGDRGNEQFF.